One sample yielded the 7 T cell receptor beta chains listed below, sequenced in a study of T cell responses to AZD1222 COVID-19 vaccine. TCRdb's copy holds only in-frame clones and misses some; the assay was immunoSEQ multiplex PCR. The sample lists more than 85,000 clones; more than 75% were seen once. This material consisted of peripheral blood, taken on day 0 of AZD1222 vaccination. The receptors derive from an adult in good health.

The J gene is TRBJ2-7, the V gene TRBV5-4, with D tentatively TRBD2 (5 bases). Between the trimmed V and J ends, which lost 0 bases and 4 bases, there was a span of 14 bases. Per germline, CDR1 SGHNT and CDR2 YYREEE (reference sequence). The CDR3 totals 15 residues. The CDR3 spells CASSLASGNPYEQYF. For the CDR3, the DNA is TGTGCCAGCAGCTTGGCCTCCGGGAACCCATACGAGCAGTACTTC.

This chain links TRBV2 with TRBJ2-3; perhaps TRBD2 as D (5 bases). Germline CDR1 and CDR2: SNHLY and FYNNEI. The CDR3 is 15 residues long. V lost 3 bases to trimming and J lost 1 base, with 11 bases between them. In nucleotides, the CDR3 is TGTGCCAGCAGTGATTGGGGAGCGCGCACAGATACGCAGTATTTT. The encoded protein is CASSDWGARTDTQYF.

The gene calls are TRBV5-1 and TRBJ1-4; D is ambiguous. The CDR3 sequence is 14 residues long. Trimming stripped 0 bases from V and 4 bases from J, with 7 bases between. Looked up from germline, CDR1 is SGHRS and CDR2 is YFSETQ. The CDR3 region has the DNA TGCGCCAGCAGCTTGGGCCGATTTAATGAAAAACTGTTTTTT. This gives the protein CASSLGRFNEKLFF.

The chain carries TRBV6-5 and TRBJ1-1; 7 bases fit TRBD1. The ends lost 5 bases at V and 1 base at J; junction bases unmatched: 4. Germline V gene data show CDR1 as MNHEY and CDR2 as SVGAGI. The CDR3 contains 14 residues. The chain's CDR3 is CASSQGQTNTEAFF. The CDR3, as DNA: TGTGCCAGCAGTCAGGGACAGACGAACACTGAAGCTTTCTTT.

This chain links TRBV27 with TRBJ2-7, with TRBD2 as a possible D gene (6 bases). V was clipped by 6 bases and J by 6 bases, with 18 bases between them. This CDR3 has 14 residues. CDR1 is MNHEY and CDR2 is SMNVEV in the germline V gene (reference sequence). The CDR3 nucleotides read TGTGCCAGCAGGCGGGGACTGACGACGGGCGAGCAGTACTTC. Protein: CASRRGLTTGEQYF.

The rearrangement links TRBV5-1 to TRBJ2-3; D unclear. The CDR3 length is 13 residues. V was shortened by 8 bases and J by 0 bases, with 10 bases between the two germline ends. CDR1 is SGHRS, CDR2 YFSETQ, per germline. This chain's CDR3 is CASSRISTDTQYF. The CDR3 nucleotides are TGCGCCAGTTCGAGAATTAGCACAGATACGCAGTATTTT.

J is TRBJ1-5 and V is TRBV30; perhaps TRBD1 as D (6 bases). The V end lost 4 bases, the J end lost 3 bases, and 16 bases lay between the germline ends. The CDR3 is made up of 15 amino acids. CDR1 and CDR2 from the germline V gene are GTSNPN and SVGIG (reference sequence). CDR3 in DNA: TGTGCCTGGACAGGGGAGGGAGCTTACAATCAGCCCCAGCATTTT. It translates to CAWTGEGAYNQPQHF.